This is a list of T cell receptor beta chains from one sample in a study of Graves' ophthalmopathy and Graves' hyperthyroidism. TCRdb reanalysed the multiplex PCR reads using MiXCR and keeps one entry per CDR3 protein. The table has 350,000 or so distinct CDR3 sequences, 15% to 20% seen once. The sequenced sample was peripheral blood. Every receptor here comes from an adult man with Graves' ophthalmopathy. Both conserved end residues are part of each CDR3. Each record gives: V gene, D gene, clone size, J gene, CDR3 protein, CDR3 DNA. The D gene is left open where the match is weak. A clone size is listed for some rows: how often the clone was seen (once, few, many), or a class if it is expanded.

TRBV11-1,-,many,TRBJ2-5,CASSTTDSYQETQYF,TGTGCCAGCAGCACAACCGACTCGTACCAAGAGACCCAGTACTTC
TRBV11-2,-,many,TRBJ2-7,CASSLKSYEQYF,TGTGCCAGCAGCCTAAAGTCCTACGAGCAGTACTTC
TRBV6-1,-,few,TRBJ2-7,CASRSGTSYEQYF,TGTGCCAGCAGGAGCGGTACCTCCTACGAGCAGTACTTC
TRBV20-1,-,many,TRBJ2-2,CSAPGPGGELFF,TGCAGTGCCCCGGGCCCTGGCGGGGAGCTGTTTTTT
TRBV27,-,many,TRBJ1-3,CASSPRWTAGNTIYF,TGTGCCAGCAGTCCTAGATGGACCGCGGGAAACACCATATATTTT
TRBV2,TRBD1,many,TRBJ2-2,CASSGTVLRELFF,TGTGCCAGCAGCGGGACAGTGCTCCGGGAGCTGTTTTTT
TRBV9,-,many,TRBJ1-3,CASSVAVTTGNTIYF,TGTGCCAGCAGCGTAGCAGTGACGACTGGAAACACCATATATTTT
TRBV3-1,-,many,TRBJ1-2,CASSQEGNEDGYTF,TGTGCCAGCAGCCAAGAAGGGAATGAGGACGGCTACACCTTC
TRBV19,-,few,TRBJ1-1,CASSIADLNTEAFF,TGTGCCAGTAGTATAGCTGATCTGAACACTGAAGCTTTCTTT
TRBV19,TRBD1,many,TRBJ2-1,CASSAGGNRDNEQFF,TGTGCCAGTAGTGCAGGGGGAAATAGGGACAATGAGCAGTTCTTC
TRBV14,TRBD1,many,TRBJ2-5,CASSQAGTGGETQYF,TGTGCCAGCAGCCAAGCTGGGACAGGGGGTGAGACCCAGTACTTC
TRBV19,-,-,TRBJ1-1,CASTDYLREMNTEAFF,TGTGCCAGTACAGACTACCTCAGAGAAATGAACACTGAAGCTTTCTTT
TRBV2,-,many,TRBJ2-7,CASTRTGRSYEQYF,TGTGCCAGCACCCGAACGGGTCGGTCCTACGAGCAGTACTTC
TRBV12-3/TRBV12-4,-,many,TRBJ1-2,CASSSRASYGYTF,TGTGCCAGCAGTTCGAGGGCCTCATATGGCTACACCTTC
TRBV7-8,TRBD2,many,TRBJ2-5,CASSLFSGGPETQYF,TGTGCCAGCAGCTTATTTTCGGGGGGGCCCGAGACCCAGTACTTC
TRBV6-1,-,many,TRBJ2-5,CASSADREGQETQYF,TGTGCCAGCAGTGCCGACAGGGAGGGACAAGAGACCCAGTACTTC
TRBV30,-,few,TRBJ1-1,CAWSHGGVTEAFF,TGTGCCTGGAGCCACGGGGGGGTCACTGAAGCTTTCTTT
TRBV9,TRBD1,many,TRBJ2-7,CASSPREGQGAYEQYF,TGTGCCAGCAGCCCAAGGGAGGGACAGGGGGCCTACGAGCAGTACTTC